This T cell receptor beta chain was found in a study of patients and donors after allogeneic stem cell transplantation. This clonotype was detected a few times. The V segment lost 6 bases and the J segment 1 base; nucleotides outside the gene matches: 17. Germline CDR1 DFQATT, CDR2 SNEGSKA (reference sequence). CDR3 length: 17 residues. TCRdb ran MiXCR on the RT-PCR reads and lists one entry per CDR3 protein. The repertoire holds hundreds of thousands of distinct CDR3 sequences, with approximately 16% as singletons. The rearrangement uses TRBV20-1 and TRBJ2-5; TRBD1 matches 7 bases. The source of this sequence is a human donor who was either an allogeneic HSCT recipient or a stem cell or donor lymphocyte infusion donor (not recorded which). It is not recorded whose cells these are; they may come from a transplant donor. The material sequenced was blood, either unsorted or a sorted T cell fraction (not recorded which). The CDR3 DNA is TGCAGTGCCACTACCGGGACAGCCAAGACCCTCCAAGAGACCCAGTACTTC. As protein: CSATTGTAKTLQETQYF.